This TCR beta chain derives from a study of CD8+CD57+ T cells in acquired aplastic anemia. CD8+CD57+ cell expansion, shown by flow cytometry, had occurred in the patients selected for sequencing. Genomic DNA, serving as template, underwent TCR beta VDJ and CDR3 profiling. TCRdb re-called the reads with MiXCR, one entry per CDR3 protein. Of 270,000 or so distinct CDR3 sequences in the sample, around 82% are singletons; the top ten hold about 41%. Trimming removed 1 base from V and 14 bases from J, with 23 bases in between. The CDR3 is made up of 15 amino acids. Germline-derived CDR1 and CDR2 are SGHVS and FNYEAQ.

The clonotype was recovered from a human donor with aplastic anemia. The gene calls are TRBV7-6 and TRBJ1-1; no clear D. The specimen sequenced was sorted CD4+, CD8+, or CD8+CD57+ T cells (not recorded which) from PBMCs. Written as DNA, the CDR3 is TGTGCCAGCAGCTTAGATCACGGAACAAAAGCGACCCAGTTCTTT. Translated, it gives CASSLDHGTKATQFF. Full variable domain (remainder filled in from reference TRBV7-6 and TRBJ1-1): GAGVSQSPRYKVTKRGQDVALRCDPISGHVSLYWYRQALGQGPEFLTYFNYEAQQDKSGLPNDRFSAERPEGSISTLTIQRTEQRDSAMYRCASSLDHGTKATQFFGQGTRLTVV.